The 28 T cell receptor beta chains given below trace back to one sample, sequenced in a study of control samples from healthy donors and cancer patients. The table came from immunoSEQ multiplex PCR; TCRdb's copy has only in-frame clones and leaves some out. The sample lists 260,000 or so clones, approximately 80% occurring once. Sequenced: PBMCs. The receptors come from a woman aged 55-70 years with lung cancer.

V is TRBV5-4 and J is TRBJ2-3; D unresolved. The CDR3 is 15 amino acids. Germline-derived CDR1 and CDR2 are SGHNT and YYREEE (reference sequence). Trimming took off 0 bases at V and 4 bases at J, with 12 bases between the two ends. The CDR3 loop is CASSLGGYMSDTQYF. The CDR3 DNA sequence: TGTGCCAGCAGCTTGGGGGGATACATGTCAGATACGCAGTATTTT. The full variable domain, rest sourced from reference TRBV5-4 and TRBJ2-3, is ETGVTQSPTHLIKTRGQQVTLRCSSQSGHNTVSWYQQALGQGPQFIFQYYREEENGRGNFPPRFSGLQFPNYSSELNVNALELDDSALYLCASSLGGYMSDTQYFGPGTRLTVL.

The chain has TRBV28 and TRBJ1-1; weak D call: TRBD1 (6 bases). This CDR3 spans 15 amino acids. Germline CDR1 MDHEN, CDR2 SYDVKM. V dropped 6 bases and J dropped 0 bases, with 14 bases sitting between them. The CDR3 loop is CASSEPGTLNTEAFF. In nucleotides, the CDR3 is TGTGCCAGCAGCGAACCGGGGACACTGAACACTGAAGCTTTCTTT.

This rearrangement joins TRBV2 to TRBJ2-1; unclear D gene. The CDR3 is 15 residues long. The ends were cut back, 5 bases at V and 2 bases at J, with 13 bases in the middle. The V gene's germline CDR1 is SNHLY and CDR2 FYNNEI. Here the CDR3 reads CASSSSISPYNEQFF. CDR3 nucleotides: TGTGCCAGCAGTTCGAGTATATCTCCCTACAATGAGCAGTTCTTC.

This rearrangement joins TRBV5-1 to TRBJ2-3, with 8 bases fitting TRBD2. The V gene end was trimmed by 0 bases and the J gene end by 2 bases; junction bases not matched to a gene: 8. Germline loops: CDR1 SGHRS, CDR2 YFSETQ. CDR3 size: 17 residues. The CDR3 here is CASSLAEAGGDTDTQYF. The CDR3 DNA follows: TGCGCCAGCAGCTTGGCCGAGGCGGGGGGCGACACAGATACGCAGTATTTT. Supplemented by reference TRBV5-1 and TRBJ2-3, the full variable domain reads KAGVTQTPRYLIKTRGQQVTLSCSPISGHRSVSWYQQTPGQGLQFLFEYFSETQRNKGNFPGRFSGRQFSNSRSEMNVSTLELGDSALYLCASSLAEAGGDTDTQYFGPGTRLTVL.

This clone was observed once. The gene calls are TRBV5-4 and TRBJ2-7, with D possibly being TRBD1 or TRBD2 (5 bases each). Germline CDR1 reads SGHNT; CDR2 reads YYREEE (reference sequence). The V gene lost 0 bases and the J gene lost 3 bases, with 10 bases spanning the gap. This CDR3 has 14 residues. The CDR3 nucleotides read TGTGCCAGCAGCTTGGGAGGGGTAGGCTACGAGCAGTACTTC. Residues: CASSLGGVGYEQYF. The variable domain in full, completed from reference TRBV5-4 and TRBJ2-7, reads ETGVTQSPTHLIKTRGQQVTLRCSSQSGHNTVSWYQQALGQGPQFIFQYYREEENGRGNFPPRFSGLQFPNYSSELNVNALELDDSALYLCASSLGGVGYEQYFGPGTRLTVT.

This clone was recorded only once. This chain links TRBV20-1 with TRBJ2-7, with D tentatively TRBD1 (5 bases). The V gene's germline CDR1 is DFQATT and CDR2 SNEGSKA (reference sequence). The CDR3 totals 11 residues. CDR3 sequence reads: CSCAQGNEQYF. CDR3 coding DNA: TGCAGCTGCGCGCAGGGAAACGAGCAGTACTTC.

The gene calls are TRBV25-1 and TRBJ1-1, with no clear D. V shed 0 bases and J shed 6 bases, with 11 bases lying between them. The CDR3 runs 14 residues. Germline-derived CDR1 and CDR2 are MGHDK and SYGVNS. CDR3 protein: CASSEYRDSSEAFF. CDR3 coding DNA: TGTGCCAGCAGTGAATATAGGGATTCCTCTGAAGCTTTCTTT.

This clone was seen more than once but under ten times. The V and J genes are TRBV6-5 and TRBJ1-1; D is possibly TRBD1 (5 bases). With 6 bases removed from V and 9 bases from J, the gap between germline ends came to 11 bases. The CDR3 has 11 amino acids. Per the germline V gene, CDR1 is MNHEY and CDR2 is SVGAGI. In DNA form, the CDR3 reads TGTGCCAGCAGCCCCGGGACGAAAGCTTTCTTT. Translating gives CASSPGTKAFF.

The chain recombines TRBV5-4 with TRBJ2-1; maybe TRBD2 (6 bases). Trimming cost V 2 bases and J 4 bases, with 13 bases left between them. Germline CDR1 is SGHNT and CDR2 is YYREEE (reference sequence). The CDR3 is made up of 15 amino acids. This CDR3 reads CASSFSGLAYNEQFF. For the CDR3, the DNA is TGTGCCAGCAGCTTCTCGGGACTCGCGTACAATGAGCAGTTCTTC.

The V call is TRBV7-9, the J call TRBJ1-5; D gene uncertain. CDR3 size: 12 residues. Trimming took off 5 bases at V and 11 bases at J, with 13 bases between the two ends. Germline assignment: CDR1 SEHNR and CDR2 FQNEAQ (reference sequence). The CDR3 DNA is TGTGCCAGCAGCCGCTCTGAAAGGGCCCAGCATTTT. Protein sequence: CASSRSERAQHF.

The rearrangement joins TRBV5-4 to TRBJ2-6, with D uncertain. The germline V gene has CDR1 SGHNT and CDR2 YYREEE (reference sequence). The ends were cut back, 6 bases at V and 2 bases at J, with 12 bases in the middle. The CDR3 loop spans 15 amino acids. The CDR3 loop reads CASNPRQAGANVLTF. CDR3 DNA: TGTGCCAGCAACCCTCGACAAGCTGGGGCCAACGTCCTGACTTTC.

The CDR3 here is CASSSGGHNEQFF. The CDR3 bases are TGCGCCAGCAGCTCAGGCGGTCACAATGAGCAGTTCTTC. V is TRBV5-1 and J is TRBJ2-1; D call uncertain. The CDR3 totals 13 residues. V shed 3 bases and J shed 5 bases, with 9 bases lying between them. Germline CDR1 reads SGHRS; CDR2 reads YFSETQ.

The gene calls are TRBV7-7 and TRBJ2-2; D unclear. Trimming left V 4 bases short and J 7 bases short, with 10 bases between. The CDR3 has 13 amino acids. The germline gives CDR1 SSHAT, CDR2 FNYEAQ (reference sequence). The CDR3 region is CASSYRTNGELFF. CDR3 nucleotide sequence: TGTGCCAGCAGCTACCGGACGAACGGGGAGCTGTTTTTT.

The V and J genes are TRBV6-5 and TRBJ2-2; a weak D match, TRBD1 (6 bases). Trimming removed 6 bases at V and 3 bases at J, with 11 bases between. Germline V gene sequence: CDR1 MNHEY, CDR2 SVGAGI. CDR3 length: 14 residues. The CDR3 region has the DNA TGTGCCAGCAGGTCAGGGGTCTACACCGGGGAGCTGTTTTTT. It yields the protein CASRSGVYTGELFF.

This chain connects TRBV7-9 to TRBJ2-1; 9 nucleotides line up with TRBD1. The V gene's germline CDR1 is SEHNR and CDR2 FQNEAQ (reference sequence). This CDR3 comprises 13 residues. The V gene end was trimmed by 10 bases and the J gene end by 4 bases; junction bases not matched to a gene: 5. CDR3 protein: CATGTGNYNEQFF. CDR3 nucleotides: TGTGCCACCGGGACAGGGAATTACAATGAGCAGTTCTTC.

This sequence joins TRBV18 and TRBJ1-2; 9 nucleotides align to TRBD1. The V gene's germline CDR1 is KGHSH and CDR2 LQKENI. CDR3 length: 16 residues. V trimming: 0 bases; J trimming: 8 bases; junction bases outside the gene matches: 10. CDR3 protein: CASSPPLQGASGGYTF. The CDR3 coding sequence is TGTGCCAGCTCACCACCGTTACAGGGGGCGAGCGGAGGCTACACCTTC.

This clone was counted once. The chain couples TRBV30 to TRBJ2-5; TRBD2 aligns across 7 bases. The CDR3 spans 14 residues. Germline V lookup: CDR1 GTSNPN, CDR2 SVGIG (reference sequence). Trimming cost V 4 bases and J 9 bases; bases outside gene matches: 14. The CDR3 DNA follows: TGTGCCTGGAATCCTAGCGGAGGTCCAGTGGCCCAGTACTTC. Protein: CAWNPSGGPVAQYF.

The table lists this clone with a count of one. V is TRBV2 and J is TRBJ2-1, with 14 bases matching TRBD2. CDR3 length: 16 amino acids. The junction had 6 bases not matched to a gene; V was cut back by 3 bases and J by 8 bases. Germline CDR1 SNHLY, CDR2 FYNNEI. The CDR3 region is CASSDRLAGGRDEQFF. The CDR3 DNA reads TGTGCCAGCAGTGACCGACTAGCGGGGGGGAGGGATGAGCAGTTCTTC.

The J gene is TRBJ2-7, the V gene TRBV20-1, with TRBD2 as a possible D gene (5 bases). The CDR3 extends over 13 amino acids. The germline CDR1 and CDR2 sequences are DFQATT and SNEGSKA (reference sequence). The V end lost 3 bases, the J end lost 3 bases, and 12 bases lay between the germline ends. CDR3 amino acids: CSASDNRDYEQYF. The CDR3 DNA reads TGCAGTGCTAGTGATAACCGGGACTACGAGCAGTACTTC.

This clone was observed a handful of times. The gene calls are TRBV3-1 (or the pseudogene TRBV3-2) and TRBJ1-4, with TRBD1 identical over 10 bases. V lost 0 bases to trimming and J lost 7 bases; unmatched junction nucleotides: 5. The CDR3 is 16 residues long. Germline CDR1 LGHDT, CDR2 YNNKEL (reference sequence). The CDR3 sequence is CASSQDYRDRGEKLFF. CDR3 DNA: TGTGCCAGCAGCCAAGATTATAGGGACAGGGGTGAAAAACTGTTTTTT.

This chain uses TRBV5-5 with TRBJ1-1; 7 bases map to TRBD1. The length of the CDR3 is 16 residues. The V and J ends lost 0 bases and 0 bases, in that order; junction bases with no gene match: 5. CDR1 and CDR2 from the germline V gene are SGHKS and YYEKEE (reference sequence). The CDR3 region has the DNA TGTGCCAGCAGCTTGGTCCAGACAGGGTTGAACACTGAAGCTTTCTTT. It codes for CASSLVQTGLNTEAFF.

The chain employs TRBV18 and TRBJ1-5; D ambiguous. Germline-derived CDR1 and CDR2 are KGHSH and LQKENI. The CDR3 extends over 14 amino acids. Trimming left V 1 base short and J 4 bases short, with 8 bases between. The CDR3 DNA is TGTGCCAGCTCACCACAGTCAGGAAATCAGCCCCAGCATTTT. Protein: CASSPQSGNQPQHF.

The genes are TRBV10-3 and TRBJ1-1, with D possibly TRBD1 on 6 matching bases. V dropped 6 bases and J dropped 1 base, with 9 bases sitting between them. CDR1 is ENHRY and CDR2 is SYGVKD in the germline V gene. The CDR3 sequence is 13 residues long. The CDR3 nucleotides are TGTGCCATCAGGAGGGGGTCGAACACTGAAGCTTTCTTT. It translates to CAIRRGSNTEAFF.

The V gene is TRBV7-3, the J gene TRBJ1-1; D unresolved. Germline CDR1 and CDR2: SGHTA and FQGTGA. The CDR3 totals 13 residues. V gave up 5 bases and J gave up 8 bases, with 15 bases separating them. As DNA, the CDR3 is TGTGCCAGCAGCCCCCTAGGGCTCCCCGAAGCTTTCTTT. This codes for CASSPLGLPEAFF.

This rearrangement joins TRBV6-5 to TRBJ1-1; D call uncertain. Germline assignment: CDR1 MNHEY and CDR2 SVGAGI. CDR3 length: 13 residues. The V end was cut by 6 bases, the J end by 0 bases, with 8 bases between. The CDR3 DNA reads TGTGCCAGCAGACAGAGGATGAACACTGAAGCTTTCTTT. Protein product: CASRQRMNTEAFF.

The rearrangement joins TRBV28 to TRBJ2-3, with D unresolved. This CDR3 region has 13 residues. V dropped 10 bases and J dropped 8 bases, with 19 bases sitting between them. Per the germline V gene, CDR1 is MDHEN and CDR2 is SYDVKM. This chain's CDR3 is CANAPGSLGTQYF. CDR3 DNA: TGTGCCAACGCTCCGGGTAGTCTAGGTACGCAGTATTTT.

The chain links TRBV7-9 to TRBJ2-7; D is unresolved. The CDR3 covers 14 residues. In germline, CDR1 is SEHNR, CDR2 FQNEAQ (reference sequence). Trimming stripped 7 bases from V and 2 bases from J, with 15 bases between. The chain's CDR3 is CASTHTWSPYEQYF. CDR3 nucleotides: TGTGCCAGCACCCATACATGGAGCCCCTACGAGCAGTACTTC. Looking up the rest from reference TRBV7-9 and TRBJ2-7 gives the full variable domain: DTGVSQNPRHKITKRGQNVTFRCDPISEHNRLYWYRQTLGQGPEFLTYFQNEAQLEKSRLLSDRFSAERPKGSFSTLEIQRTEQGDSAMYLCASTHTWSPYEQYFGPGTRLTVT.

This chain connects TRBV11-2 to TRBJ2-3, with a tentative D call TRBD2 (6 bases). V lost 0 bases to trimming and J lost 7 bases, with 8 bases between them. Per the germline V gene, CDR1 is SGHAT and CDR2 is FQNNGV. The CDR3 consists of 13 residues. CDR3 coding DNA: TGTGCCAGCAGCTTAGAGGCGGGGAATACGCAGTATTTT. Its translation is CASSLEAGNTQYF.